This T cell receptor beta chain was profiled in a study of blood T cell repertoires in COVID-19. Here immunoSEQ multiplex PCR was the method, and the copy in TCRdb shows in-frame clones only, minus some. The table records fewer than 400,000 clones, 90% of them present only once. Within 2 weeks of study entry, exposed participants had contacted a PCR-confirmed or clinician-diagnosed COVID-19 case. The ends were cut back, 0 bases at V and 0 bases at J, with 10 bases in the middle. Germline CDR1 and CDR2: SGDLS and YYNGEE. The CDR3 is made up of 15 amino acids. Sequencing was performed on PBMCs or T cells enriched from blood (not recorded which). This sequence originates from a woman under 40 who had been exposed to COVID-19. The V call is TRBV9, the J call TRBJ2-7; D might be TRBD2 (6 bases). Here the CDR3 reads CASSVAGGSSYEQYF. The CDR3 nucleotides read TGTGCCAGCAGCGTAGCCGGGGGTTCCTCCTACGAGCAGTACTTC.